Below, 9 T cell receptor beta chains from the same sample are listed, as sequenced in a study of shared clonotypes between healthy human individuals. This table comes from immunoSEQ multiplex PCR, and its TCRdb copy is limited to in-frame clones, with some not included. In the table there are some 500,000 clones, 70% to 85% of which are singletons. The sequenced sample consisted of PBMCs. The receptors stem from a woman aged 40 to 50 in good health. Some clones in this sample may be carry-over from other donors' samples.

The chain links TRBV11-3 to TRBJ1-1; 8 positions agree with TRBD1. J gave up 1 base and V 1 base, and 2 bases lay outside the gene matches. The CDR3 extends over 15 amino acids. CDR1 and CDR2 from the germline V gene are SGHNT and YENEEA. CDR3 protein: CASSLGQGTNTEAFF. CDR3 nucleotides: TGTGCCAGCAGCTTAGGACAGGGGACGAACACTGAAGCTTTCTTT.

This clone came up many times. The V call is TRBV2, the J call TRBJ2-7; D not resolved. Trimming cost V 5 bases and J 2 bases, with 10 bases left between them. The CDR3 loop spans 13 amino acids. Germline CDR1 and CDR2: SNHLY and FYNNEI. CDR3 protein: CASSTQVPYEQYF. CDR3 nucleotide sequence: TGTGCCAGCAGTACCCAGGTACCCTACGAGCAGTACTTC.

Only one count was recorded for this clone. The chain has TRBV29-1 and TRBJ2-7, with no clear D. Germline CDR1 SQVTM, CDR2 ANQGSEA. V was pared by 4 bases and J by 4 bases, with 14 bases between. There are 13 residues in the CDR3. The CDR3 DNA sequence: TGCAGCGTTGTTTTCGACAAGCCATACGAGCAGTACTTC. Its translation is CSVVFDKPYEQYF.

CDR3 DNA sequence: TGTGCCAGCAGAGACAGGGCAGAGACCCAGTACTTC. This encodes CASRDRAETQYF. The J gene is TRBJ2-5, the V gene TRBV6-1; 7 bases line up with TRBD1. The germline gives CDR1 MNHNS, CDR2 SASEGT. The CDR3 length is 12 residues. With V trimmed by 6 bases and J by 4 bases, 2 bases remained unmatched.

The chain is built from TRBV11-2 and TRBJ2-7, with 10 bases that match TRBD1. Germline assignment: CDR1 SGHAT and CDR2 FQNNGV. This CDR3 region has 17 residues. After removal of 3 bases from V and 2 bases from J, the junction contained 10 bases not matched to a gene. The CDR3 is CASSFGPRGQGAYEQYF. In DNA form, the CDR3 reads TGTGCCAGCAGCTTTGGCCCCCGAGGACAGGGGGCCTACGAGCAGTACTTC.

In nucleotides, the CDR3 is TGCGCCAGCAGCCTGGGACAGGGCCTAGACCACGAGCAGTACTTC. It yields the protein CASSLGQGLDHEQYF. The chain is built from TRBV4-1 and TRBJ2-5, with 9 bases that match TRBD1. The end of the DNA aligns better with TRBJ2-7, so the J call may be wrong. The germline gives CDR1 MGHRA, CDR2 YSYEKL. This CDR3 is built from 15 residues.

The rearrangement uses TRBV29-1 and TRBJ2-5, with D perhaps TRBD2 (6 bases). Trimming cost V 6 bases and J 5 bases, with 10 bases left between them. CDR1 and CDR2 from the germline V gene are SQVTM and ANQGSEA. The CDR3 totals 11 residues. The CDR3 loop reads CSVDTSETQYF. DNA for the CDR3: TGCAGCGTGGATACTAGCGAGACCCAGTACTTC.

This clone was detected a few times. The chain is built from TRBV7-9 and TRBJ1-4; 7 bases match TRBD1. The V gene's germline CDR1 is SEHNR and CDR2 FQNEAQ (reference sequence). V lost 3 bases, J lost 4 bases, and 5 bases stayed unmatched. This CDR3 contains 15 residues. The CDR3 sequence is CASSFDRVGNEKLFF. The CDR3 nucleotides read TGTGCCAGCAGCTTCGACAGGGTTGGTAATGAAAAACTGTTTTTT.

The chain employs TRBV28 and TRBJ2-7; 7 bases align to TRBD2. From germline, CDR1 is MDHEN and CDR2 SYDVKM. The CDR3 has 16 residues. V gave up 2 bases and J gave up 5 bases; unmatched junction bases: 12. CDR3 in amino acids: CASSLERGQGVDEQYF. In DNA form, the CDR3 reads TGTGCCAGCAGTTTAGAGCGGGGTCAGGGCGTCGACGAGCAGTACTTC.